This T cell receptor (beta chain) was captured in a study of blood T cell repertoires in COVID-19 (dated by TCRdb to 2019 to 2021). With respect to the entire study: The collaborator samples originated in the United States, Italy and Spain and spanned the acute and convalescent phases of COVID-19. The prospective study material was composed of cDNA or gDNA derived from T cells, B-cell-depleted T cells, or PBMCs. The dataset comprised deeply sampled blood TCRbeta repertoires from subjects exposed to, actively infected with, or recovered from COVID-19. The repertoires were released in a freely available public database intended as a resource for research on the immune response to SARS-CoV-2. The samples were drawn from two sources: the first 160 participants of the ongoing ImmuneRACE study, and over 950 subjects contributed by 6 global collaborators. The sample metadata nearly always contained a de-identified subject ID, COVID-19 status, age in years and sex. HLA class I and class II types, where available, came from metadata supplied by the sample provider rather than from assay-based typing.

As regards this clone: The antigen it recognizes is unknown. Base qualities are not at hand, and no much larger clone is one base apart.

Reading from cysteine to phenylalanine, the CDR3 counts 14 amino acids. The DNA shown is the 42-base CDR3, in frame from base 1. Germline trimming: 2 bases from V, 7 bases from J; junction bases outside gene matches: 2. The germline V gene yields SGHDN for CDR1 and FVKESK for CDR2. The full study reports these points: The amount of clinical and demographic metadata varied by source and participant and was provided uncurated.

TCRbeta CDR3 regions were amplified from genomic DNA by means of the immunoSEQ Assay, a bias-controlled multiplex PCR. The paper's data handling went like this. Nucleated cell counts per sample were estimated from amplification of reference gene primers within the assay. Sequence reads were collapsed and filtered to measure the absolute abundance of every unique TCRbeta CDR3 rearrangement. For each sample, productive Simpson clonality was calculated as the square root of Simpson's diversity index over productive rearrangements. In its TCRdb copy, this immuneACCESS table keeps in-frame sequences only and misses some clones. Where compared with another copy, unresolved V genes explain less than half of these, and the others have no known cause. The DNA gave D and trimming, while V, J and clone size come from that table. Counted in this sample were roughly 81,000 clones; approximately 82% of them appeared once. Of the sample, 8% to 13% is held by the ten largest clones.

Collaborating institutions collected whole blood in K2EDTA tubes following their own protocols. For TCRbeta analysis, collaborators shipped samples as frozen whole blood, isolated PBMCs, or DNA extracted from either of those sample types. The rearrangement combines TRBV14 with TRBJ1-6, with 7 central nucleotides matching TRBD1. The source of this sequence is a man in his 60s with acute or convalescent COVID-19. Sequencing used peripheral blood. The nucleotide sequence is TGTGCCAGCAGCCAACTCAGGGGGAATTCACCCCTCCACTTT. This is translated as CASSQLRGNSPLHF.